The clone carrying this T cell receptor beta chain is large in the sample. Gene names follow the mouse nomenclature. The repertoire was sequenced with immunoSEQ multiplex PCR; TCRdb's copy has only in-frame clones and lacks some. The sample records approximately 5,500 clones, roughly 48% being singletons. This record belongs to a study of tissue T cells after allogeneic stem cell transplantation. Regarding time point: mouse harvest day 7 after allogeneic transplant. The graft held 10^6 splenic CD5+ T cells and 10^7 T-cell-depleted bone marrow cells. The specimen sequenced was gut tissue. This clonotype was obtained from a female BALB/c mouse given C57BL/6 T cells with graft-versus-host disease after an allogeneic hematopoietic cell transplant.

Incomplete CDR3 DNA: TGTGCCAGCGGTGATAGAGGGGAGGACAACCAGGCTCCGCTT. It codes for CASGDRGEDNQAPL. The full CDR3 protein is CASGDRGEDNQAPLF. The genes are TRBV13-2 and TRBJ1-5; D may be TRBD1 (5 bases). The read comes to an end 1 residue before the CDR3 does, leaving the germline J gene to fill in the end. Germline V gives CDR1 NNHNN, CDR2 SYGAGS (reference sequence). CDR3 length equals 15 residues. The V gene lost 1 base and the J gene lost 2 bases, with 10 bases spanning the gap.